The T cell receptor beta chain described here comes from a study of neurological immune-mediated disorders (dated 2019 in TCRdb). Regarding the research as a whole: Using UMI-based sequencing, the study compared peripheral blood TCR-beta repertoires from patients with HTLV-I-associated myelopathy (HAM/TSP), patients with multiple sclerosis, and healthy controls. The approximately 100 TCR-beta libraries included longitudinal samples, technical triplicates and paired sorted CD4+ and CD8+ T-cell subsets alongside PBMC samples. The cohort included approximately 70 subjects: roughly 14 with HAM/TSP, roughly 35 with multiple sclerosis, and around 20 healthy controls.

Findings and caveats that apply to the study as a whole: The highest TCR clonal expansion was observed in HAM/TSP patients, whereas the lowest was observed in MS patients, even when compared with healthy controls. Across subjects, expanded clones never shared an identical CDR3 amino acid sequence, which suggests that the TCR-beta repertoires in every group were private.

For unsorted PBMC libraries, 2 million PBMCs were used after storage in RNAlater at -80 degrees C until RNA extraction. Peripheral blood was subjected to Ficoll-Hypaque density gradient centrifugation to isolate PBMCs, which were then cryopreserved in liquid nitrogen. The CDR3 has 13 amino acids, counting the end cysteine and phenylalanine. Only the CDR3 part of the read is kept: 39 bases, read in frame from the first base. The V end loses 5 bases and the J end loses 7 bases, and a stretch of 12 bases separates them. According to the germline V gene, CDR1 reads SGHTA and CDR2 reads FQGNSA. This clonotype was counted many times. What antigen it recognizes has not been identified. Nothing much larger sits one base from this clone, and base qualities are not available. cDNA was synthesized by template-switch 5'RACE using a primer with a 10-nucleotide random unique molecular identifier that tagged each TCR transcript. Over 170 million TCR-beta sequences, covering 15-18 subjects, were produced in each sequencing run. The RNeasy kit was used for extraction of total RNA. Using the KAPA Real-time Library Amplification kit, TCR-beta VDJ regions were amplified with primers for the TCR constant region and the 5'RACE anchor. A first PCR added sample indexes and Illumina adaptors, after which a second PCR increased the library yield. After Ampure bead purification, the TCR product of roughly 650 bp was size-selected on a 2% E-gel SizeSelection system. Before pooling, library quality was checked on a Bioanalyzer, concentration was measured with Qubit, and libraries were quantified with the Kapa Library Quantification kit. An Illumina HiSeq 2500 sequenced the libraries paired-end 2 x 150 bp. To increase sequence diversity, about 23-30% phiX was spiked into each library pool. Processing in the source paper ran as follows. The UMI-based MiGEC pipeline processed quality-filtered reads and removed over 80% of raw TCR sequences during error correction. VDJ genes were aligned to IMGT germline references, and clonotypes were defined by unique CDR3 amino acid sequence plus V-J genes. Clonal expansion, Shannon diversity, and CDR3 relatedness (CalcPairwiseDistances, ClusterSamples) were evaluated with VDJtools, and phylogenetic trees were built with CLCbio workbench. A clone was classed as expanded if it had 8 or more unique UMIs, a cutoff based on coefficient-of-variation modelling across technical triplicates. The public sequencing data were trimmed at Q25 with fastp and processed into clonotypes with MiXCR by TCRdb, which kept only in-frame beta chains. Under each unique CDR3 protein, matching rows form one entry showing the most common genes and DNA. The V and J calls and clone size are TCRdb's, not the authors'. Across this sample there are tens of thousands of distinct CDR3 sequences, with under 13% seen only once. The ten biggest clones cover roughly 5% of the sample.

The chain was built from TRBV7-2 and TRBJ1-3, and perhaps TRBD1 as D gene, on 5 matching bases. The clonotype was recovered from a man aged 70-80 years with HTLV-1-associated myelopathy (HAM/TSP). The sequenced material came from PBMCs. The CDR3 is CASSPRRDNTIYF. In nucleotides, the sequence is TGTGCCAGCAGCCCGCGTAGGGACAACACCATATATTTT.